This TCR beta chain is drawn from a study of molecular identifiers for immune sequencing clone quantification. TCRdb analysed the PCR reads with MiXCR anew, one entry per CDR3 protein. The sample shows about 12,000 distinct CDR3 sequences, roughly 16% of them seen only once. A remark on this clonotype: Its antigen is not known.

The naive CD8 libraries originated from between roughly 20,000 and 1,100,000 sorted cells and drew on 10%, 30% or 50% RNA. The study's findings and limits: Jurkat TCR RNA that was spiked in from one cell was reportedly detectable among approximately 900,000 naive cells. Clonotypes topping 20 RNA copies carried over 97% of effector molecules but under 1% of naive ones.

With 3 bases removed from V and 0 bases from J, the gap between germline ends came to 13 bases. CDR3 length equals 16 residues. The V gene's germline CDR1 is SGDLS and CDR2 YYNGEE. Sequencing used naive CD8+ T cells from blood, with Jurkat cell RNA spiked in. Stated subset: FACS-sorted CD8+CD4-CCR7+CD45RA+ naive T cells. The TCR originated in a human donor in good health. Some libraries in this study had Jurkat cell RNA spiked in. The chain links TRBV9 to TRBJ1-3; possible D gene TRBD1, 6 bases. CDR3 in amino acids: CASSDATGNSGNTIYF. CDR3 bases: TGTGCCAGCAGCGACGCAACAGGGAACTCTGGAAACACCATATATTTT. Full variable domain (missing parts from reference TRBV9 and TRBJ1-3): DSGVTQTPKHLITATGQRVTLRCSPRSGDLSVYWYQQSLDQGLQFLIQYYNGEERAKGNILERFSAQQFPDLHSELNLSSLELGDSALYFCASSDATGNSGNTIYFGEGSWLTVV.